This T cell receptor beta chain is from a study of human T cells and chemical hapten exposure. Across the whole study: The cohort included alopecia areata under or over 50% scalp, totalis and universalis.

Time point meaning: pre-sensitization, week 0. The treatment is: therapeutic diphenylcyclopropenone sensitization with weekly scalp DPC. Unfractionated whole blood yielded total RNA. Individual cDNA molecules had unique molecular identifiers attached to them by the library. TCRdb reprocessed the RACE reads via MiXCR and lists one record per CDR3 protein. Counted here are 380,000 or so distinct CDR3 sequences, around 5% occurring once; the ten biggest clones make up over 7%. With respect to this clonotype: Possible read error: a much larger clone is one base away.

Trimming cost V 7 bases and J 1 base, with 10 bases left between them. CDR1 and CDR2 (germline): MDHEN, SYDVKM. CDR3 size: 13 residues. The sample here was whole blood, taken in connection with sensitization to the hapten diphenylcyclopropenone (DPC). The receptor was derived from a woman aged 18-29 years with alopecia areata. Some clones in this sample may be carry-over from other donors' samples. V usage is TRBV28 and J usage is TRBJ1-1; D perhaps matches TRBD1 (5 bases). The CDR3 sequence is CASKITGNTEAFF. CDR3 coding DNA: TGTGCCAGCAAGATAACAGGGAACACTGAAGCTTTCTTT.